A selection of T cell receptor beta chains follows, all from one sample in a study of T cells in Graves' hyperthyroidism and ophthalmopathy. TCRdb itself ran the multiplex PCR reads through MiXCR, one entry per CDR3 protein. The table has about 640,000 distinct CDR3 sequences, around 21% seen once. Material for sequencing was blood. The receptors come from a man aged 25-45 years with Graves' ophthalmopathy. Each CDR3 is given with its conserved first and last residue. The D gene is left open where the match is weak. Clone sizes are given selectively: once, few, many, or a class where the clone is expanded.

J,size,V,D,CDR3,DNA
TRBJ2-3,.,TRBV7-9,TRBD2,CASNKLAGGPSTDTQYF,TGTGCCAGCAATAAACTAGCGGGAGGGCCTAGCACAGATACGCAGTATTTT
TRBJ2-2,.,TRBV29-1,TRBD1,CSVSKRTGKGTGELFF,TGCAGCGTTTCTAAACGGACAGGGAAGGGCACCGGGGAGCTGTTTTTT
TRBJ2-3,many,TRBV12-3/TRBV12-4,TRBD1,CASSNRDRDTDTQYF,TGTGCCAGCAGCAACCGGGACAGGGACACAGATACGCAGTATTTT
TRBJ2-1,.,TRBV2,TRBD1,CASRDRGGSSYNEQFF,TGTGCCAGCAGGGACAGGGGCGGGAGCTCCTACAATGAGCAGTTCTTC
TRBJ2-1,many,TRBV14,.,CASSQDSQRLDNEQFF,TGTGCCAGCAGCCAAGATTCCCAGCGGTTGGACAATGAGCAGTTCTTC
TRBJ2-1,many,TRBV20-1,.,CSAPLWGYNEQFF,TGCAGTGCCCCTCTATGGGGTTACAATGAGCAGTTCTTC
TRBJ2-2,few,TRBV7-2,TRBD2,CASSFSGLAALANTGELFF,TGTGCCAGCAGCTTCTCAGGACTAGCGGCCCTCGCGAACACCGGGGAGCTGTTTTTT
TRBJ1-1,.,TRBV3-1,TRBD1,CASSQSDRDTEAFF,TGTGCCAGCAGCCAGTCGGACAGGGACACTGAAGCTTTCTTT
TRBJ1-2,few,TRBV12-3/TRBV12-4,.,CASRCRTREVLTVRYGYTF,TGTGCCAGCAGGTGTAGGACCCGTGAGGTCCTCACCGTCCGGTATGGCTACACCTTC
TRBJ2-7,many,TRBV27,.,CASSLSPSYEQYF,TGTGCCAGCAGCTTATCCCCCAGCTACGAGCAGTACTTC
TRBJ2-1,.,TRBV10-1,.,CASSESISGPGGEQFF,TGCGCCAGCAGTGAGTCGATTAGCGGTCCTGGCGGTGAGCAGTTCTTC
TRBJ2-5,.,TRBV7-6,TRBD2,CASSLRNSGRILALGTQYF,TGTGCCAGCAGCTTAAGAAATAGCGGGAGGATATTAGCCTTGGGGACCCAGTACTTC
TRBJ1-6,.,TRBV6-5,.,CASSPGRGRSPLHF,TGTGCCAGCAGTCCAGGCCGTGGGAGATCACCCCTCCACTTT
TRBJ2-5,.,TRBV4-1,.,CASSQVSSAGETQYF,TGCGCCAGCAGCCAAGTTTCGTCGGCGGGAGAGACCCAGTACTTC
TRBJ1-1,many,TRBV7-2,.,CASSNDRPNTEAFF,TGTGCCAGCAGCAACGACAGACCGAACACTGAAGCTTTCTTT
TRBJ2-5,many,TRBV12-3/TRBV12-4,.,CASSLLGGTTQETQYF,TGTGCCAGCAGTTTACTTGGCGGAACGACACAAGAGACCCAGTACTTC
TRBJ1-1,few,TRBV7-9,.,CASSYPPRARNTEAFF,TGTGCCAGCAGCTACCCCCCGAGGGCGCGGAACACTGAAGCTTTCTTT
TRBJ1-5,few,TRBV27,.,CASSLLGPNQPQHF,TGTGCCAGCAGTTTACTGGGCCCCAATCAGCCCCAGCATTTT
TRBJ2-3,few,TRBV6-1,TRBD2,CASSIAGGSTDTQYF,TGTGCCAGCAGTATAGCGGGGGGTAGCACAGATACGCAGTATTTT
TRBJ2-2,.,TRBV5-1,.,CASSLEVVHTGELFF,TGCGCCAGCAGCTTGGAGGTGGTTCACACCGGGGAGCTGTTTTTT
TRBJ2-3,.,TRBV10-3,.,CAIRGGQAPVDTQYF,TGTGCCATCAGAGGGGGACAAGCCCCCGTAGATACGCAGTATTTT
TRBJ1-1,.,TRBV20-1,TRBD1,CSASGTGGILTEAFF,TGCAGTGCTAGTGGGACAGGGGGCATTCTCACTGAAGCTTTCTTT
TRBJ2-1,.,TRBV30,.,CAWSVIYNEQFF,TGTGCCTGGAGTGTGATTTACAATGAGCAGTTCTTC
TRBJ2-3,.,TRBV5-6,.,CASSPELGGTDTQYF,TGTGCCAGCAGCCCTGAGTTGGGGGGTACAGATACGCAGTATTTT
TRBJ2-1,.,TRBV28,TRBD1,CATQGAYNEQFF,TGTGCCACACAGGGGGCCTACAATGAGCAGTTCTTC
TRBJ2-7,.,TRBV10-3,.,CAISQAPMAYEQYF,TGTGCCATCAGCCAGGCCCCCATGGCTTACGAGCAGTACTTC
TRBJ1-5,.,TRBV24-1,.,CATGPSRGNQPQHF,TGTGCCACGGGTCCATCCAGGGGCAATCAGCCCCAGCATTTT
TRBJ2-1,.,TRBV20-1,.,CSARDKTAEQFF,TGCAGTGCTAGAGATAAGACAGCTGAGCAGTTCTTC
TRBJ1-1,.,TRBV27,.,CATGEGGGRVAFF,TGTGCCACGGGGGAGGGAGGTGGTAGAGTAGCTTTCTTT
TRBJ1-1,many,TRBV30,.,CAWNTRFVEAFF,TGTGCCTGGAATACTAGGTTCGTGGAAGCTTTCTTT
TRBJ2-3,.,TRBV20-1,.,CSARDGAGTYTDTQYF,TGCAGTGCTAGAGATGGAGCAGGGACTTACACAGATACGCAGTATTTT
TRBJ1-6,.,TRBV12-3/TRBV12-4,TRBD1,CASSEGQGHNSPLHF,TGTGCCAGCAGCGAAGGACAGGGGCACAATTCACCCCTCCACTTT
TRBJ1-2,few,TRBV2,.,CASSLPSDELVGYTF,TGTGCCAGCAGTTTGCCCTCGGACGAGCTGGTGGGCTACACCTTC